This TCR beta chain emerged from a study of CD8 T cells in ankylosing spondylitis. General study findings and limits: Significant enrichment of disease-linked clones was reported in matched ankylosing spondylitis synovial fluid. Blood of patients with ankylosing spondylitis appeared to be characterized by a TCR beta motif of 8 or 9 highly homologous variants.

The CDR3 is 13 residues long. Germline lookup yields CDR1 MNHNS and CDR2 SASEGT. Trimming shortened V by 7 bases and J by 5 bases, and 13 bases separated the two germline ends. This clonotype was counted at least ten times. What it binds is not known. TCRdb called the 5' RACE reads again in MiXCR, with one record for every CDR3 protein. The data hold a few hundred thousand distinct CDR3 sequences, with roughly a sixth observed a single time. The rearrangement links TRBV6-1 to TRBJ2-3; D possibly matches TRBD1 or TRBD2 (5 bases each). The sample consisted of blood, either unsorted or a sorted T cell fraction (not recorded which). The source of this sequence is a male donor with ankylosing spondylitis. The CDR3 reads CASTRLGVDTQYF. The DNA for the CDR3 is TGTGCCAGCACTCGGTTGGGGGTAGATACGCAGTATTTT.